The 14 T cell receptor beta chains reported below all come from one sample, sequenced in a study of cytomegalovirus exposure and HLA in healthy donors. The PCR ran on 60 Vbeta and 13 Jbeta primers. Profiled with immunoSEQ multiplex PCR; TCRdb holds only in-frame clones, not every one. The sample shows 150,000 to 200,000 clones, 84% of them seen only once. The sequenced material came from PBMCs. The receptors originated from a boy aged 2 to 10 in good health and CMV-seronegative.

The rearrangement links TRBV19 to TRBJ2-3; TRBD2 matches at 11 bases. CDR3 length equals 15 residues. Germline trimming cut 5 bases from V and 5 bases from J; bases unmatched to any gene: 6. The germline V gene encodes CDR1 LNHDA and CDR2 SQIVND (reference sequence). The CDR3 loop is CASSPTSGTRDTQYF. The DNA for the CDR3 is TGTGCCAGTAGTCCGACTAGCGGGACTAGAGATACGCAGTATTTT.

V is TRBV30 and J is TRBJ2-7; 8 bases map to TRBD1. This CDR3 is built from 12 residues. Germline V gives CDR1 GTSNPN, CDR2 SVGIG (reference sequence). With 4 bases clipped from V and 3 bases from J, the junction kept 2 bases outside the gene matches. The CDR3 DNA reads TGTGCCTGGACAGGGGGCGGCTACGAGCAGTACTTC. It specifies CAWTGGGYEQYF. Based on the CDR3 plus reference TRBV30 and TRBJ2-7, the full variable domain is SQTIHQWPATLVQPVGSPLSLECTVEGTSNPNLYWYRQAAGRGLQLLFYSVGIGQISSEVPQNLSASRPQDRQFILSSKKLLLSDSGFYLCAWTGGGYEQYFGPGTRLTVT.

The V gene is TRBV6-5, the J gene TRBJ2-3, with D possibly being TRBD1 (6 bases). V shed 6 bases and J shed 1 base, with 8 bases lying between them. Germline V gene sequence: CDR1 MNHEY, CDR2 SVGAGI. CDR3 size: 13 residues. The CDR3 protein is CASRRTGTDTQYF. The CDR3 region has the DNA TGTGCCAGCAGGCGGACAGGCACAGATACGCAGTATTTT.

This sequence joins TRBV7-4 and TRBJ1-6; possibly TRBD1 for D (5 bases). Per the germline V gene, CDR1 is SGHVT and CDR2 is SQSDAQ. CDR3 size: 14 residues. The V and J ends lost 2 bases and 10 bases respectively, with 12 bases between them. The CDR3 sequence is CASSLLTGDSPLHF. CDR3 bases: TGTGCCAGCAGCTTACTTACAGGCGACTCACCCCTCCACTTT.

J is TRBJ2-1 and V is TRBV18, with 8 bases lining up with TRBD1. Germline assignment: CDR1 KGHSH and CDR2 LQKENI. V shed 6 bases, J shed 3 bases, and the junction held 7 bases outside the gene matches. The CDR3 is made up of 15 amino acids. CDR3 amino acids: CASSPGQGRYNEQFF. In DNA form, the CDR3 reads TGTGCCAGCTCTCCCGGACAGGGCCGCTACAATGAGCAGTTCTTC.

The chain is built from TRBV9 and TRBJ2-3; weak D call: TRBD2 (6 bases). The CDR3 covers 14 residues. Germline V gene data show CDR1 as SGDLS and CDR2 as YYNGEE. V was pared by 1 base and J by 1 base, with 7 bases between. CDR3 nucleotide sequence: TGTGCCAGCAGCGTATTAGCGGGCACAGATACGCAGTATTTT. Translating it yields CASSVLAGTDTQYF.

The CDR3 DNA follows: TGCGCCAGCAGTGAGTCGATGGGTCCGGGAGAGGGTGAGCAGTTCTTC. It translates to CASSESMGPGEGEQFF. The chain combines TRBV10-1 with TRBJ2-1, with a tentative D call TRBD2 (6 bases). Germline V lookup: CDR1 WNHNN, CDR2 SYGVQD (reference sequence). Trimming removed 0 bases at V and 9 bases at J, with 18 bases between. This CDR3 is 16 amino acids long.

The chain couples TRBV7-9 to TRBJ2-7; 8 nucleotides agree with TRBD2. The CDR3 has 16 amino acids. J gave up 3 bases and V 1 base, and 8 bases lay outside the gene matches. The germline V gene has CDR1 SEHNR and CDR2 FQNEAQ (reference sequence). The CDR3 nucleotides read TGTGCCAGCAGCTTAGAGCCAGCGGGAGATCACTACGAGCAGTACTTC. It specifies CASSLEPAGDHYEQYF.

This clone has a handful of counts. The V call is TRBV19, the J call TRBJ1-5, with D perhaps TRBD1 (6 bases). CDR3 length equals 15 residues. The germline V gene has CDR1 LNHDA and CDR2 SQIVND (reference sequence). The V and J ends lost 4 bases and 1 base respectively, with 11 bases between them. The CDR3 here is CASSTNRASNQPQHF. Written as DNA, the CDR3 is TGTGCCAGTAGTACTAACAGGGCCAGCAATCAGCCCCAGCATTTT.

The table lists this clone with a few counts. The chain has TRBV28 and TRBJ2-1; 7 nucleotides agree with TRBD2. V trimming: 6 bases; J trimming: 6 bases; junction bases outside the gene matches: 11. The CDR3 extends over 15 amino acids. Germline CDR1 is MDHEN and CDR2 is SYDVKM. In DNA, the CDR3 is TGTGCCAGCAGATCACCCCTCAGCGGGACCAATGAGCAGTTCTTC. Encoded protein: CASRSPLSGTNEQFF.

This chain connects TRBV28 to TRBJ1-4, with D possibly matching TRBD1 (5 bases). Looked up from germline, CDR1 is MDHEN and CDR2 is SYDVKM. CDR3 length equals 15 residues. The V and J ends lost 6 bases and 8 bases respectively, with 19 bases between them. CDR3 sequence (DNA): TGTGCCAGCAGCTACCAGGCCGGCGGGGACGAAAAACTGTTTTTT. Translating gives CASSYQAGGDEKLFF.

V is TRBV5-1 and J is TRBJ2-3; TRBD2 matches 10 bases. The CDR3 has 17 residues. Germline V gives CDR1 SGHRS, CDR2 YFSETQ. Losses at the gene ends were 0 bases for V and 1 base for J; bases not matched to a gene: 5. The CDR3 is CASSLAPSGSRTDTQYF. The CDR3 DNA is TGCGCCAGCAGCTTGGCCCCTAGCGGGAGCCGCACAGATACGCAGTATTTT.

CDR3 coding DNA: TGTGCCAGCAGTTACCCGGGACTAGCAGAAAACAATGAGCAGTTCTTC. It yields the protein CASSYPGLAENNEQFF. The gene calls are TRBV6-6 and TRBJ2-1; TRBD2 matches at 9 bases. Germline lookup yields CDR1 MNHNY and CDR2 SVGAGI (reference sequence). There are 16 residues in the CDR3. The junction had 7 bases not matched to a gene; V was cut back by 2 bases and J by 5 bases.

J is TRBJ2-7 and V is TRBV29-1; possible D gene TRBD1, 5 bases. V lost 2 bases and J lost 6, with 11 bases in between. The CDR3 contains 12 residues. Germline V lookup: CDR1 SQVTM, CDR2 ANQGSEA. This CDR3 is CSVERGGVEQYF. CDR3 sequence (DNA): TGCAGCGTTGAAAGGGGTGGCGTCGAGCAGTACTTC.